These 27 T cell receptor beta chains were all obtained from the same sample, sequenced in a study of regulatory T cells in long-lasting Graves disease. Time point reported: persistent/refractory GD, antithyroid drugs over 5 years with positive TRAb. PBMC-extracted RNA yielded the TCR library. For TCR beta, libraries came from iRepertoire HTBI primers and Arm-PCR of CDR3 regions. A single record per CDR3 protein comes from TCRdb applying MiXCR to the multiplex PCR reads. The sample contains roughly 300,000 distinct CDR3 sequences, 22% of which appear only once. The sequencing here drew on peripheral blood mononuclear cells (PBMCs), taken when the disease was refractory, from a patient treated with antithyroid drugs. These receptors were collected from a female donor with Graves disease.

With regard to this clonotype: It is likely a read error: a sequence one base away is far more abundant. The rearrangement uses TRBV11-2 and TRBJ1-4; no firm D call. CDR1 and CDR2 (germline): SGHAT, FQNNGV. The CDR3 length is 14 residues. The CDR3 DNA reads TGTGCCAGCAGTCTCAGATCAACTAATGAAGAACTGTTTTTT. It encodes CASSLRSTNEELFF.

This clonotype was counted ten times or more. The V gene is TRBV12-3 or TRBV12-4, the J gene TRBJ2-7; TRBD1 matches at 9 bases. V was clipped by 7 bases and J by 8 bases; unmatched bases: 9. CDR3 size: 13 residues. The chain's CDR3 is CASTGTGSQKQYF. CDR3 in DNA: TGTGCCAGCACCGGGACAGGGAGTCAAAAGCAGTACTTC.

A few counts support this clonotype. V and J are TRBV30 and TRBJ1-2; possibly TRBD1 for D (6 bases). The germline V and J ends were trimmed by 4 bases and 5 bases, with 17 bases remaining between them. CDR3 length: 14 residues. Germline V gene data show CDR1 as GTSNPN and CDR2 as SVGIG (reference sequence). This chain's CDR3 is CAWTYREVPYGYTF. In DNA, the CDR3 is TGTGCCTGGACTTACAGGGAGGTTCCTTATGGCTACACCTTC.

This clonotype was detected ten times or more. The CDR3 DNA reads as TGTGCCAGCAGTGAATTGTGGACAGCTAATTCACCCCTCCACTTT. This translates into CASSELWTANSPLHF. The rearrangement links TRBV6-1 to TRBJ1-6; TRBD1 is a possible D gene (6 bases). Germline loops: CDR1 MNHNS, CDR2 SASEGT. Trimming took 2 bases from V and 6 from J, leaving 11 bases between them. The CDR3 contains 15 residues.

This clonotype was detected many times. The rearrangement links TRBV11-2 to TRBJ2-7; D might be TRBD1 (6 bases). The V and J ends lost 1 base and 2 bases respectively, with 12 bases between them. The CDR3 totals 15 residues. The germline gives CDR1 SGHAT, CDR2 FQNNGV. The CDR3 loop reads CASSLAGGVTYEQYF. CDR3 nucleotides: TGTGCCAGCAGCTTAGCTGGGGGCGTGACCTACGAGCAGTACTTC.

As for this clonotype: A junction end diverges from the germline sequence, so it may reflect a read error. V usage is TRBV5-1 and J usage is TRBJ1-1; D not certain. Germline loops: CDR1 SGHRS, CDR2 YFSETQ. CDR3 length: 13 residues. The CDR3 protein is CASSLPERTEALF. The CDR3 DNA reads TGCGCCAGCAGCTTGCCAGAGAGGACTGAAGCTTTATTT.

This clonotype was recorded many times. V and J are TRBV7-9 and TRBJ2-5; weak D call: TRBD1 (5 bases). The CDR3 sequence is 14 residues long. The ends were cut back, 5 bases at V and 2 bases at J, with 12 bases in the middle. Germline loops: CDR1 SEHNR, CDR2 FQNEAQ (reference sequence). The CDR3 loop reads CASSSRQFQETQYF. In DNA form, the CDR3 reads TGTGCCAGCAGCAGTCGACAGTTTCAAGAGACCCAGTACTTC. The entire variable domain, with the rest obtained from reference TRBV7-9 and TRBJ2-5, is as follows: DTGVSQNPRHKITKRGQNVTFRCDPISEHNRLYWYRQTLGQGPEFLTYFQNEAQLEKSRLLSDRFSAERPKGSFSTLEIQRTEQGDSAMYLCASSSRQFQETQYFGPGTRLLVL.

This clonotype has at least ten counts. The chain uses TRBV28 and TRBJ2-5; weak D call: TRBD1 (7 bases). This CDR3 contains 15 residues. CDR1 is MDHEN and CDR2 is SYDVKM in the germline V gene. Trimming took 5 bases from V and 5 from J, leaving 18 bases between them. The CDR3 loop is CASSPRRGRRETQYF. Written as DNA, the CDR3 is TGTGCCAGCAGTCCCCGGAGGGGGCGAAGGGAGACCCAGTACTTC.

This clonotype was counted only a few times. This chain links TRBV7-8 with TRBJ1-3; D uncertain. Per the germline V gene, CDR1 is SGHVS and CDR2 is FQNEAQ. This CDR3 has 15 amino acids. Deletions cut 5 bases from V and 1 base from J, with 12 bases between. DNA for the CDR3: TGTGCCAGCAGCCCGACCTTAGCTTCTGGAAACACCATATATTTT. It codes for CASSPTLASGNTIYF.

The rearrangement joins TRBV7-2 to TRBJ1-6; D ambiguous. The CDR3 is 14 amino acids. The V end was cut by 1 base, the J end by 7 bases, with 8 bases between. CDR1 and CDR2 from the germline V gene are SGHTA and FQGNSA. The CDR3 spells CASSLVLVNSPLHF. DNA for the CDR3: TGTGCCAGCAGCTTAGTTTTGGTGAATTCACCCCTCCACTTT.

A single count supports this clonotype. The chain recombines TRBV5-1 with TRBJ2-1; D is ambiguous. Trimming stripped 5 bases from V and 0 bases from J, with 6 bases between. Germline V lookup: CDR1 SGHRS, CDR2 YFSETQ. The CDR3 sequence is 13 residues long. CDR3 region: CASRSDSYNEQFF. The CDR3 DNA sequence: TGCGCCAGCAGGAGCGACTCCTACAATGAGCAGTTCTTC.

This clonotype appeared many times. The rearrangement joins TRBV20-1 to TRBJ2-7; 11 bases align to TRBD2. Germline V gene lookup returns CDR1 DFQATT and CDR2 SNEGSKA (reference sequence). The junction had 11 bases not matched to a gene; V was cut back by 4 bases and J by 3 bases. The length of the CDR3 is 16 residues. CDR3 sequence: CSAMALAGGSGYEQYF. As DNA, the CDR3 is TGCAGTGCTATGGCCCTAGCGGGAGGTTCAGGCTACGAGCAGTACTTC.

This clonotype showed up just a few times. The V and J genes are TRBV6-1 and TRBJ2-7, with D possibly matching TRBD2 (6 bases). V lost 6 bases to trimming and J lost 0 bases, with 18 bases between them. CDR3 size: 16 residues. Germline assignment: CDR1 MNHNS and CDR2 SASEGT. The CDR3, as DNA: TGTGCCAGCAGGATTGAGGCGGGATCGGGCTCCTACGAGCAGTACTTC. As protein: CASRIEAGSGSYEQYF.

This clonotype was detected only a few times. The V gene is TRBV6-1, the J gene TRBJ1-2; 8 bases map to TRBD1. The J segment lost 8 bases and the V segment lost 6 bases, leaving 8 bases of the junction unmatched. Per the germline V gene, CDR1 is MNHNS and CDR2 is SASEGT. This CDR3 has 13 amino acids. CDR3 sequence (DNA): TGTGCCAGCAGAAATAGACAGGGGCACGGCTACACCTTC. This encodes CASRNRQGHGYTF.

The genes are TRBV7-2 and TRBJ1-2, with a weak D call TRBD1 (5 bases). CDR1 is SGHTA and CDR2 is FQGNSA in the germline V gene. Trimming stripped 0 bases from V and 5 bases from J, with 7 bases between. The CDR3 is 13 amino acids. For the CDR3, the DNA is TGTGCCAGCAGCTTAGCGGGGGAGTATGGCTACACCTTC. Translation: CASSLAGEYGYTF.

This rearrangement joins TRBV4-1 to TRBJ1-1, with D possibly TRBD1 on 5 matching bases. This CDR3 spans 16 amino acids. V was clipped by 1 base and J by 6 bases, with 18 bases between them. Germline loops: CDR1 MGHRA, CDR2 YSYEKL. CDR3 sequence reads: CASSQASGGGGAEAFF. CDR3 coding DNA: TGCGCCAGCAGCCAAGCCTCCGGGGGAGGCGGGGCTGAAGCTTTCTTT.

This clonotype was observed a handful of times. The rearrangement links TRBV20-1 to TRBJ1-5; 8 nucleotides align to TRBD1. Germline trimming cut 3 bases from V and 6 bases from J; bases unmatched to any gene: 13. Germline CDR1 and CDR2: DFQATT and SNEGSKA (reference sequence). The CDR3 consists of 16 residues. The CDR3 is CSASPGTGLSFQPQHF. The CDR3 DNA is TGCAGTGCTAGCCCCGGGACAGGATTGTCCTTTCAGCCCCAGCATTTT.

This clonotype was recorded many times. This chain connects TRBV7-2 to TRBJ1-2; TRBD1 is a possible D gene (5 bases). Germline CDR1 is SGHTA and CDR2 is FQGNSA. The CDR3 spans 11 residues. Deletions cut 3 bases from V and 10 bases from J, with 9 bases between. This CDR3 is CASSFEGDYTF. The CDR3 bases are TGTGCCAGCAGCTTTGAAGGGGACTACACCTTC.

The rearrangement links TRBV7-9 to TRBJ2-2; no reliable D call. V was trimmed by 1 base and J by 6 bases, leaving 6 bases between them. This CDR3 contains 13 residues. Germline V gene lookup returns CDR1 SEHNR and CDR2 FQNEAQ (reference sequence). CDR3 amino acids: CASSLEFPGELFF. The CDR3 bases are TGTGCCAGCAGCTTAGAGTTCCCCGGGGAGCTGTTTTTT.

V gene TRBV19 combines with J gene TRBJ2-7, with D possibly being TRBD1 (6 bases). This CDR3 contains 15 residues. From germline, CDR1 is LNHDA and CDR2 SQIVND (reference sequence). Trimming removed 5 bases from V and 3 bases from J, with 17 bases in between. The CDR3 DNA sequence: TGTGCCAGTAGTCCAGCCTTAGGACAGCACTACGAGCAGTACTTC. Its protein product is CASSPALGQHYEQYF.

This clonotype was counted between two and nine times. The chain combines TRBV9 with TRBJ1-2; D is perhaps TRBD1 (5 bases). Trimming removed 0 bases from V and 4 bases from J, with 10 bases in between. CDR1 is SGDLS and CDR2 is YYNGEE in the germline V gene. This CDR3 contains 14 residues. This chain's CDR3 is CASSVDSGFYGYTF. CDR3 DNA sequence: TGTGCCAGCAGCGTAGATTCAGGGTTCTATGGCTACACCTTC.

The chain is built from TRBV4-1 and TRBJ2-7; TRBD1 aligns across 7 bases. The V gene's germline CDR1 is MGHRA and CDR2 YSYEKL. The ends lost 4 bases at V and 2 bases at J; junction bases unmatched: 8. The CDR3 is made up of 15 amino acids. This chain's CDR3 is CASSPRQGLTYEQYF. The DNA of the CDR3 is TGCGCCAGCAGCCCCCGACAGGGTCTGACCTACGAGCAGTACTTC.

The chain is built from TRBV7-2 and TRBJ1-6, with a weak D call TRBD1 (6 bases). There are 15 residues in the CDR3. Germline V gene data show CDR1 as SGHTA and CDR2 as FQGNSA. V lost 3 bases to trimming and J lost 10 bases, with 16 bases between them. The CDR3 protein is CASSLATGGGSPLHF. In DNA, the CDR3 is TGTGCCAGCAGCTTGGCGACAGGCGGGGGATCACCCCTCCACTTT.

This clonotype occurred many times. V is TRBV7-9 and J is TRBJ1-3; 8 nucleotides match TRBD1. V dropped 5 bases and J dropped 2; count of bases not matched to a gene: 5. The CDR3 runs to 15 residues. The V gene's germline CDR1 is SEHNR and CDR2 FQNEAQ (reference sequence). This CDR3 is CASSVQGAAGNTIYF. The CDR3 region has the DNA TGTGCCAGCAGCGTCCAGGGGGCTGCTGGAAACACCATATATTTT.

CDR3 nucleotide sequence: TGCAGCGTTGAAGGCCGGGACAGGGTGTACCAAGAGACCCAGTACTTC. Protein product: CSVEGRDRVYQETQYF. The chain joins TRBV29-1 to TRBJ2-5; 9 bases map to TRBD1. This CDR3 has 16 amino acids. Germline CDR1 is SQVTM and CDR2 is ANQGSEA. Trimming removed 1 base from V and 0 bases from J; junction bases left unmatched: 6.

This clonotype was observed a few times. This chain links TRBV6-1 with TRBJ1-3; D perhaps matches TRBD1 (5 bases). Trimming removed 5 bases at V and 1 base at J, with 9 bases between. This CDR3 is 14 amino acids long. Per the germline V gene, CDR1 is MNHNS and CDR2 is SASEGT. As DNA, the CDR3 is TGTGCCAGCAGTCGCACAGGATCTGGAAACACCATATATTTT. Translated: CASSRTGSGNTIYF.

This clonotype was observed at least ten times. This chain links TRBV12-3 or TRBV12-4 with TRBJ2-7, with 9 nucleotides matching TRBD1. This CDR3 spans 14 amino acids. With V trimmed by 3 bases and J by 3 bases, 3 bases remained unmatched. CDR3 DNA sequence: TGTGCCAGCAGTTTGACAGGGGGAGGCTACGAGCAGTACTTC. It specifies CASSLTGGGYEQYF.